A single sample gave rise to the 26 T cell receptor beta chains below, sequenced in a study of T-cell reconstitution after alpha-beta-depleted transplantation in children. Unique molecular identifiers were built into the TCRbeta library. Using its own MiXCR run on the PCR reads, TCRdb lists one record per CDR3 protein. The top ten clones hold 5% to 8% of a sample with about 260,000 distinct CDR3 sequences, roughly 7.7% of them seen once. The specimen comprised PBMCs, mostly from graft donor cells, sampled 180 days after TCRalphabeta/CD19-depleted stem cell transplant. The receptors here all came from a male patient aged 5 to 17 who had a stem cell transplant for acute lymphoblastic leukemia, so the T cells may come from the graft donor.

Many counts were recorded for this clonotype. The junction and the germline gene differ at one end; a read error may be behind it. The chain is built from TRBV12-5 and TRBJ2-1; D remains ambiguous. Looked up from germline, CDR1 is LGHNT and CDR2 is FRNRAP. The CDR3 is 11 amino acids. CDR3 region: CASGLVEEQFF. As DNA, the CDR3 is TGTGCTAGTGGTTTGGTAGAAGAACAGTTTTTC.

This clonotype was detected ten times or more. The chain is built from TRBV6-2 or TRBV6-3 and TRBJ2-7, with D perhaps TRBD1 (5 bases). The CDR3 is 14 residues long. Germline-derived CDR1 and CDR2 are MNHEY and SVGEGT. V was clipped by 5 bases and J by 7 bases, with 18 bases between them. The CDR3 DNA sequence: TGTGCCAGCAGTGAGGTCCCAGGGTCTGGTGAGCAGTACTTC. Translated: CASSEVPGSGEQYF.

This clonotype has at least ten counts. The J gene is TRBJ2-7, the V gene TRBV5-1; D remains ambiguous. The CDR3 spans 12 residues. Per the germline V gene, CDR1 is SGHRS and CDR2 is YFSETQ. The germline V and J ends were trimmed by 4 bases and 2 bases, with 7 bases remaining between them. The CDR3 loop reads CASSRDTYEQYF. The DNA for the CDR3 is TGCGCCAGCAGCCGTGACACCTACGAGCAGTACTTC. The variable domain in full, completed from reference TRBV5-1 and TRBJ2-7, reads KAGVTQTPRYLIKTRGQQVTLSCSPISGHRSVSWYQQTPGQGLQFLFEYFSETQRNKGNFPGRFSGRQFSNSRSEMNVSTLELGDSALYLCASSRDTYEQYFGPGTRLTVT.

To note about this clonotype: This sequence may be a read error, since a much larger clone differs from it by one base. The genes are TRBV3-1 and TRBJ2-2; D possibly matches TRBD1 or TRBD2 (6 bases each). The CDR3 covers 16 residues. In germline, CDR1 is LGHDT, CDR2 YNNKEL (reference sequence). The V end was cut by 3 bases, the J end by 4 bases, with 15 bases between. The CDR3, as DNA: TGTGCCAGCAGCCACGGGGGCGGCCAAGGCACCGGGGAGCTGTTTTTT. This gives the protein CASSHGGGQGTGELFF.

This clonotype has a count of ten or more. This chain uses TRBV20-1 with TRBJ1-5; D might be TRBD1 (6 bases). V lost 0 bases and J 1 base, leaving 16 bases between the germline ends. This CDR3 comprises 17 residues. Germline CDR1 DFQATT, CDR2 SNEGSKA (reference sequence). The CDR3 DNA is TGCAGTGCTAGAGATATGGACAGAAGACAGAGCAATCAGCCCCAGCATTTT. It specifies CSARDMDRRQSNQPQHF.

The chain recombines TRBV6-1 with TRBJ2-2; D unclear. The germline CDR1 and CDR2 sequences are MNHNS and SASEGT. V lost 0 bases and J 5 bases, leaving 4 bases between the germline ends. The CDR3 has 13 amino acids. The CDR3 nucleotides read TGTGCCAGCAGTGAAGCCGGGACCGGGGAGCTGTTTTTT. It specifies CASSEAGTGELFF.

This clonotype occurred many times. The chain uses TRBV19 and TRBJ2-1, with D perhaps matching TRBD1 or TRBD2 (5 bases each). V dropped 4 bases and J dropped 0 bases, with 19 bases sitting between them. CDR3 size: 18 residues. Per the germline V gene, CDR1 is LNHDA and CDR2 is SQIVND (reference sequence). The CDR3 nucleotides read TGTGCCAGTAGTAGGGACCCGGGGCATCGTAGCTCCTACAATGAGCAGTTCTTC. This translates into CASSRDPGHRSSYNEQFF.

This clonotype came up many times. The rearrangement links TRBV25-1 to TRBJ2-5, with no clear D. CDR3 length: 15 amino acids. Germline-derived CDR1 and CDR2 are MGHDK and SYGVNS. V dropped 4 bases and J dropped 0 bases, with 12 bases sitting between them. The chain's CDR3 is CASSVTAWYQETQYF. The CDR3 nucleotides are TGTGCCAGCAGTGTTACTGCTTGGTACCAAGAGACCCAGTACTTC.

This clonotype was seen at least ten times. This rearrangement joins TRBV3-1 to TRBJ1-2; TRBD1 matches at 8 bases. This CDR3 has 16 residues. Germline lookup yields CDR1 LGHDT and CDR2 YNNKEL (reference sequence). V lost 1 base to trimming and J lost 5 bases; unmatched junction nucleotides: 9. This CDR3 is CASSQGRQGRGYGYTF. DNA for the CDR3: TGTGCCAGCAGCCAAGGCAGACAGGGGCGCGGATATGGCTACACCTTC.

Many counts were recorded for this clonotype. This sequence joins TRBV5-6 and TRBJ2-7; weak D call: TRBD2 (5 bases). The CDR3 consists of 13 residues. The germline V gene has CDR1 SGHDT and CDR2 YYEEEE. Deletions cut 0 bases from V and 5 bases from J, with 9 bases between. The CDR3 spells CASSLVEEDEQYF. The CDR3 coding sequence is TGTGCCAGCAGCTTGGTAGAGGAGGACGAGCAGTACTTC.

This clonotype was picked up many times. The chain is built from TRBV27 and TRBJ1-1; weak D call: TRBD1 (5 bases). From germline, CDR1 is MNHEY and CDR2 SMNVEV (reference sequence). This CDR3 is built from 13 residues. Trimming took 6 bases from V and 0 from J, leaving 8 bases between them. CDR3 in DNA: TGTGCCAGCAGAAAAGGGGTGAACACTGAAGCTTTCTTT. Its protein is CASRKGVNTEAFF.

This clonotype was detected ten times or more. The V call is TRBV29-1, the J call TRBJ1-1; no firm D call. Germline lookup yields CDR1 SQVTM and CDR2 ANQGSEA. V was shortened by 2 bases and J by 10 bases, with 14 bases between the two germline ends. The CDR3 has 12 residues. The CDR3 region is CSVESGSPSAFF. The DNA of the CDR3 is TGCAGCGTTGAAAGCGGCTCTCCCTCAGCTTTCTTT.

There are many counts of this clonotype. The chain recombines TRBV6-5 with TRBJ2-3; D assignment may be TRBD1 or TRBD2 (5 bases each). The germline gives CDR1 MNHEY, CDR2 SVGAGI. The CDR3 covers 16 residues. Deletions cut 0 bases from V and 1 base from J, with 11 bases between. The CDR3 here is CASSYSGRFRTDTQYF. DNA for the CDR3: TGTGCCAGCAGTTACTCGGGACGGTTTCGCACAGATACGCAGTATTTT.

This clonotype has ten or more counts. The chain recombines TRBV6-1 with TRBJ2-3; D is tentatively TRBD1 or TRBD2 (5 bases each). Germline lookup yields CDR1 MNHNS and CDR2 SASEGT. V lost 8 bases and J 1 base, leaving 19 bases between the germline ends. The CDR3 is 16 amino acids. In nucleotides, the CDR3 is TGTGCCAGCCCCCCCCGGGGCACTCTTCGCACAGATACGCAGTATTTT. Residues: CASPPRGTLRTDTQYF.

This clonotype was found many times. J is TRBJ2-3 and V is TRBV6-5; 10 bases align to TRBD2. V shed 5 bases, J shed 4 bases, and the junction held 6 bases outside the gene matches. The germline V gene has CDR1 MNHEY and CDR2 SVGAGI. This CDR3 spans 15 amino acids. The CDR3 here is CASSRTSGTPDTQYF. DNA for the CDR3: TGTGCCAGCAGTCGTACTAGCGGGACCCCAGATACGCAGTATTTT.

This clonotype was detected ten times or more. CDR3 region: CASTGSMWDPKYNEQFF. CDR3 bases: TGTGCCAGCACCGGTTCCATGTGGGACCCTAAGTACAATGAGCAGTTCTTC. The chain is built from TRBV6-5 and TRBJ2-1; the D gene could be TRBD1 or TRBD2 (5 bases each). V shed 7 bases and J shed 4 bases, with 23 bases lying between them. Germline CDR1 MNHEY, CDR2 SVGAGI. The CDR3 sequence is 17 residues long.

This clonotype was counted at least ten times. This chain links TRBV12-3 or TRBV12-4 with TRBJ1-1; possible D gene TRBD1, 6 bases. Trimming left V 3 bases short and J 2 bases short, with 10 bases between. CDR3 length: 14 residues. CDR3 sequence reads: CASSFGGANTEAFF. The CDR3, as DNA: TGTGCCAGCAGTTTCGGGGGGGCTAACACTGAAGCTTTCTTT.

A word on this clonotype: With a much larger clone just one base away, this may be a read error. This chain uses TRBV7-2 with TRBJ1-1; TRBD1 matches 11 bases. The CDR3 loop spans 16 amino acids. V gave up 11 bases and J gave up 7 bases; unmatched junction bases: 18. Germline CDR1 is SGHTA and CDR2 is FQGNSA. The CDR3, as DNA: TGTGCCGGCAAATCATCCGGGACAGGGGGTATCGGTGAAGCTTTCTTT. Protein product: CAGKSSGTGGIGEAFF.

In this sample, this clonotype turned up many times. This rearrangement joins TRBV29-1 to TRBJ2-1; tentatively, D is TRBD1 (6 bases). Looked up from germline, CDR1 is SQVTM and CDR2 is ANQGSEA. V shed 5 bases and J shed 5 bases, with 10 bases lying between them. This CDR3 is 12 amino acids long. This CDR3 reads CSVNPGDNEQFF. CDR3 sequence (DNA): TGCAGCGTTAACCCAGGGGACAATGAGCAGTTCTTC.

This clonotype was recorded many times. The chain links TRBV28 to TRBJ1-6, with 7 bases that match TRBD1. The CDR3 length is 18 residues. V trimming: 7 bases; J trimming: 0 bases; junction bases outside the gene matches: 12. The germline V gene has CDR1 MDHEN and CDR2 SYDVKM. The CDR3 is CASTSHRGGSSYNSPLHF. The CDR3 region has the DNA TGTGCCAGCACCTCTCACAGGGGAGGAAGCTCCTATAATTCACCCCTCCACTTT.

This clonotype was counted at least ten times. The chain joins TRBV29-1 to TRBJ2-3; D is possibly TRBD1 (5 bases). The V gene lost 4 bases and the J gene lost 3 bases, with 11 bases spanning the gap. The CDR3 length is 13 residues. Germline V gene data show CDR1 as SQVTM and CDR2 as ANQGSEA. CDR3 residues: CSVGGRTTDTQYF. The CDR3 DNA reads TGCAGCGTTGGTGGTAGGACAACAGATACGCAGTATTTT.

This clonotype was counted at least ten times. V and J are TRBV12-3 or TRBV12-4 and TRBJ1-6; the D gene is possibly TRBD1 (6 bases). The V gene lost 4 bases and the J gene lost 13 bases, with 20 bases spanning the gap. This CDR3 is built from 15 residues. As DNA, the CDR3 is TGTGCCAGCAGTTCGTCAGGGGCACAGAATCGGCCCCTCCACTTT. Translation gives CASSSSGAQNRPLHF.

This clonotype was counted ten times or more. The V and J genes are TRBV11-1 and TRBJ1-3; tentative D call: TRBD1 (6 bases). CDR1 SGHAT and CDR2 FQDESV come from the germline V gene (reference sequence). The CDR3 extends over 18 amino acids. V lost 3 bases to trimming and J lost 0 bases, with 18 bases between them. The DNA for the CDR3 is TGTGCCAGCAGCTTGGATGGCACAGGGCTCTTCTCTGGAAACACCATATATTTT. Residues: CASSLDGTGLFSGNTIYF.

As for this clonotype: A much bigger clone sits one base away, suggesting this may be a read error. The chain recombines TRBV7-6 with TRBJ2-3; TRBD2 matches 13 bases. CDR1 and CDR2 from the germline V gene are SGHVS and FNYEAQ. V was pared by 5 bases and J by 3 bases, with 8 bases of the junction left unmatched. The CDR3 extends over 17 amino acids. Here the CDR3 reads CASSPLLAGGWTDTQYF. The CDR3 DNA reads TGTGCCAGCAGCCCCCTACTAGCGGGGGGGTGGACAGATACGCAGTATTTT.

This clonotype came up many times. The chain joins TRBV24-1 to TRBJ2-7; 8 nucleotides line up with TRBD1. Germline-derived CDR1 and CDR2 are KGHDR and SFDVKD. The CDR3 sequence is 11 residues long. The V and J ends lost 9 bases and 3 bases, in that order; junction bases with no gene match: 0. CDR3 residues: CATGTGYEQYF. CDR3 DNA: TGTGCCACCGGGACAGGCTACGAGCAGTACTTC.

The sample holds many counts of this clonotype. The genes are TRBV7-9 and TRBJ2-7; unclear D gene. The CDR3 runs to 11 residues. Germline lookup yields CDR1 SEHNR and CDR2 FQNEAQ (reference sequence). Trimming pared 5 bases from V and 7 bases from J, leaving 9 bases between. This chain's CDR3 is CASSAVEEQYF. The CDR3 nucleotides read TGTGCCAGCAGCGCCGTCGAGGAGCAGTACTTC.